Shown below are 27 T cell receptor beta chains from a single sample sequenced in a study of blood T cell repertoires in COVID-19. Libraries were prepared by immunoSEQ multiplex PCR; TCRdb keeps only in-frame clonotypes and omits some of them. The table includes some 130,000 clones, approximately 82% detected once. Sequencing input: peripheral blood. The receptors stem from a man aged 55 to 69 who had recovered from COVID-19.

This chain joins TRBV6-2 or TRBV6-3 and TRBJ1-1, with D possibly being TRBD1 (6 bases). Germline values: CDR1 MNHEY, CDR2 SVGEGT. The CDR3 is 15 residues long. The ends were cut back, 5 bases at V and 4 bases at J, with 17 bases in the middle. This CDR3 is CASSTNRAGGTEAFF. CDR3 in DNA: TGTGCCAGCAGTACCAACAGGGCGGGAGGCACTGAAGCTTTCTTT.

V usage is TRBV19 and J usage is TRBJ2-7; 9 bases agree with TRBD1. CDR1 and CDR2 from the germline V gene are LNHDA and SQIVND (reference sequence). This CDR3 region has 14 residues. J lost 2 bases, V lost 6 bases, and 5 bases had no gene match. The CDR3 spells CASRAGQGPYEQYF. The CDR3 DNA reads as TGTGCCAGTAGGGCGGGACAGGGACCCTACGAGCAGTACTTC.

This chain joins TRBV27 and TRBJ2-3; 11 nucleotides agree with TRBD2. This CDR3 has 18 residues. V dropped 3 bases and J dropped 1; count of bases not matched to a gene: 9. Germline V CDR1 and CDR2: MNHEY, SMNVEV (reference sequence). CDR3 protein: CASSFLVAGGWGTDTQYF. The CDR3, as DNA: TGTGCCAGCAGTTTTTTGGTAGCGGGAGGGTGGGGCACAGATACGCAGTATTTT.

This clone was counted between two and nine times. This chain links TRBV6-2 or TRBV6-3 with TRBJ1-5, with TRBD1 as a possible D gene (6 bases). V shed 6 bases and J shed 5 bases, with 11 bases lying between them. Germline V lookup: CDR1 MNHEY, CDR2 SVGEGT. The CDR3 totals 13 residues. CDR3 sequence (DNA): TGTGCCAGCAGCGATCCAGGGGATCAGCCCCAGCATTTT. Encoded protein: CASSDPGDQPQHF.

V and J are TRBV19 and TRBJ1-5; a possible D gene is TRBD1 (5 bases). V was pared by 7 bases and J by 5 bases, with 18 bases between. This CDR3 region has 15 residues. The germline V gene has CDR1 LNHDA and CDR2 SQIVND (reference sequence). The CDR3 DNA reads TGTGCCAGTACCAGTAGGGGCAGGAGCTATCAGCCCCAGCATTTT. Translated, it gives CASTSRGRSYQPQHF.

The chain couples TRBV7-2 to TRBJ1-4; D is perhaps TRBD1 (5 bases). This CDR3 spans 14 amino acids. Germline loops: CDR1 SGHTA, CDR2 FQGNSA. V lost 5 bases to trimming and J lost 5 bases, with 12 bases between them. In nucleotides, the CDR3 is TGTGCCAGCAGCGTGACAGCCAACAATGAAAAACTGTTTTTT. Residues: CASSVTANNEKLFF.

The rearrangement links TRBV7-2 to TRBJ1-3; the D gene is possibly TRBD1 (5 bases). CDR1 is SGHTA and CDR2 is FQGNSA in the germline V gene. CDR3 size: 18 residues. The V end was cut by 3 bases, the J end by 0 bases, with 18 bases between. The DNA for the CDR3 is TGTGCCAGCAGCTTTGTTTTCGACAGCGATAGCTCTGGAAACACCATATATTTT. It specifies CASSFVFDSDSSGNTIYF. Looking up the rest from reference TRBV7-2 and TRBJ1-3 gives the full variable domain: GAGVSQSPSNKVTEKGKDVELRCDPISGHTALYWYRQSLGQGLEFLIYFQGNSAPDKSGLPSDRFSAERTGGSVSTLTIQRTQQEDSAVYLCASSFVFDSDSSGNTIYFGEGSWLTVV.

This chain uses TRBV18 with TRBJ2-3, with a possible D match to TRBD2 (6 bases). Germline V gene sequence: CDR1 KGHSH, CDR2 LQKENI. The length of the CDR3 is 14 residues. Trimming removed 3 bases from V and 4 bases from J, with 11 bases in between. The CDR3 DNA sequence: TGTGCCAGCTCACCCCCGACTAGGGCAGATACGCAGTATTTT. Protein product: CASSPPTRADTQYF.

V and J are TRBV6-6 and TRBJ2-2; D is undetermined. The CDR3 has 14 amino acids. The germline V gene encodes CDR1 MNHNY and CDR2 SVGAGI (reference sequence). Trimming cost V 7 bases and J 5 bases, with 14 bases left between them. CDR3 bases: TGTGCCAGCACCCTTGGCGGATGGACCGGGGAGCTGTTTTTT. As protein: CASTLGGWTGELFF.

This chain joins TRBV18 and TRBJ2-2, with a tentative D call TRBD2 (6 bases). CDR1 and CDR2 (germline): KGHSH, LQKENI. The CDR3 contains 13 residues. V lost 3 bases to trimming and J lost 5 bases, with 7 bases between them. DNA of the CDR3: TGTGCCAGCTCACCGGGACTGACCGGGGAGCTGTTTTTT. Its translation is CASSPGLTGELFF.

This chain connects TRBV7-2 to TRBJ1-2; tentatively, D is TRBD1 (5 bases). This CDR3 has 17 amino acids. V was clipped by 2 bases and J by 0 bases, with 16 bases between them. The V gene's germline CDR1 is SGHTA and CDR2 FQGNSA. CDR3 loop: CASSLSAGQIANYGYTF. Here the CDR3 DNA reads TGTGCCAGCAGCTTATCGGCAGGGCAAATAGCTAACTATGGCTACACCTTC.

The chain is built from TRBV7-3 and TRBJ2-2; 10 bases map to TRBD2. Germline-derived CDR1 and CDR2 are SGHTA and FQGTGA. The CDR3 runs to 14 residues. The V and J ends lost 2 bases and 6 bases, in that order; junction bases with no gene match: 0. In DNA, the CDR3 is TGTGCCAGCAGCTTAGGACTAGCGGCCGGGGAGCTGTTTTTT. Its translation: CASSLGLAAGELFF.

This sequence joins TRBV11-2 and TRBJ2-1; 7 bases fit TRBD1. Germline V gene lookup returns CDR1 SGHAT and CDR2 FQNNGV. J was trimmed by 4 bases and V by 5 bases; bases with no gene match: 5. This CDR3 has 14 amino acids. The CDR3 loop reads CASSTDRVYNEQFF. The CDR3 nucleotides are TGTGCCAGCAGCACTGACAGGGTGTACAATGAGCAGTTCTTC.

The J gene is TRBJ2-7, the V gene TRBV4-2, with 7 bases lining up with TRBD1. The V gene's germline CDR1 is LGHNA and CDR2 YNFKEQ. The CDR3 loop spans 15 amino acids. Trimming removed 1 base from V and 3 bases from J; junction bases left unmatched: 6. The DNA of the CDR3 is TGTGCCAGCAGCCAAGTTGGGACAGTGGTCTACGAGCAGTACTTC. Protein: CASSQVGTVVYEQYF.

The V call is TRBV19, the J call TRBJ2-7; 8 positions agree with TRBD2. The germline gives CDR1 LNHDA, CDR2 SQIVND (reference sequence). The CDR3 runs to 15 residues. After removal of 5 bases from V and 3 bases from J, the junction contained 9 bases not matched to a gene. The CDR3 sequence is CASSGPAGGIYEQYF. CDR3 bases: TGTGCCAGTAGTGGCCCTGCGGGGGGAATCTACGAGCAGTACTTC.

This clone appeared once. The V gene is TRBV19, the J gene TRBJ1-5; TRBD1 matches at 9 bases. V lost 1 base to trimming and J lost 6 bases; unmatched junction nucleotides: 13. In germline, CDR1 is LNHDA, CDR2 SQIVND (reference sequence). CDR3 length equals 18 residues. As DNA, the CDR3 is TGTGCCAGTAGTATAGGAGGCGGGACAGGGCCTGATGGTCAGCCCCAGCATTTT. Translating it yields CASSIGGGTGPDGQPQHF.

CDR3 sequence: CASSFDPQTQYF. In nucleotides, the CDR3 is TGTGCCAGCAGCTTCGACCCACAGACGCAGTATTTT. V gene TRBV7-2 combines with J gene TRBJ2-3; D ambiguous. Trimming took 3 bases from V and 9 from J, leaving 10 bases between them. This CDR3 has 12 residues. Germline V gene sequence: CDR1 SGHTA, CDR2 FQGNSA.

The chain joins TRBV18 to TRBJ2-5; D gene uncertain. Trimming stripped 0 bases from V and 5 bases from J, with 7 bases between. CDR3 size: 13 residues. Germline lookup yields CDR1 KGHSH and CDR2 LQKENI. The CDR3 loop reads CASSPPTRETQYF. CDR3 DNA sequence: TGTGCCAGCTCACCACCTACGCGGGAGACCCAGTACTTC.

V and J are TRBV2 and TRBJ2-7, with 9 bases aligning to TRBD1. Germline V gives CDR1 SNHLY, CDR2 FYNNEI. The trim removed 6 bases at V and 9 bases at J, leaving 15 bases unmatched. The CDR3 consists of 15 residues. The CDR3 bases are TGTGCCAGCAGGATCTTACAGGGGGCCCGGTCGGGGCAGTACTTC. It encodes CASRILQGARSGQYF.

The V call is TRBV28, the J call TRBJ2-3; D possibly corresponds to TRBD1 (5 bases). The CDR3 runs 17 residues. V lost 8 bases and J lost 0, with 21 bases in between. Looked up from germline, CDR1 is MDHEN and CDR2 is SYDVKM. The CDR3 sequence: CASPPPSGKASTDTQYF. The CDR3 DNA reads TGTGCCAGCCCTCCCCCCTCAGGGAAGGCTAGCACAGATACGCAGTATTTT.

This chain uses TRBV7-2 with TRBJ2-5; no firm D call. This CDR3 contains 12 residues. V gave up 3 bases and J gave up 5 bases, with 7 bases separating them. Germline V gene data show CDR1 as SGHTA and CDR2 as FQGNSA. CDR3 loop: CASSFLRETQYF. The CDR3 coding sequence is TGTGCCAGCAGCTTTTTACGGGAGACCCAGTACTTC.

The CDR3 DNA reads TGTGCCAGCAGCCCAAATCTGGGACAGGGGAGATCCTACGAGCAGTACTTC. It is translated as CASSPNLGQGRSYEQYF. The chain carries TRBV6-2 or TRBV6-3 and TRBJ2-7, with 10 bases lining up with TRBD1. After removal of 6 bases from V and 1 base from J, the junction contained 12 bases not matched to a gene. Germline V gene data show CDR1 as MNHEY and CDR2 as SVGEGT. The length of the CDR3 is 17 residues.

The CDR3 loop reads CASSAGQGERETQYF. The CDR3 DNA sequence: TGTGCCAGCAGTGCCGGACAGGGGGAGCGGGAGACCCAGTACTTC. This chain connects TRBV2 to TRBJ2-5, with TRBD1 matching 10 bases. V trimming: 4 bases; J trimming: 5 bases; junction bases outside the gene matches: 7. In germline, CDR1 is SNHLY, CDR2 FYNNEI. The CDR3 is made up of 15 amino acids.

This clone turned up a few times. The chain uses TRBV7-6 and TRBJ1-2; tentative D call: TRBD1 (6 bases). The CDR3 contains 14 residues. The V and J ends lost 1 base and 9 bases respectively, with 15 bases between them. The germline gives CDR1 SGHVS, CDR2 FNYEAQ. CDR3 sequence (DNA): TGTGCCAGCAGCTTAGTTCCCAGGGGTTCAAGCTACACCTTC. Protein product: CASSLVPRGSSYTF.

The rearrangement joins TRBV15 to TRBJ2-5, with D possibly being TRBD2 (6 bases). The CDR3 is 14 residues long. The germline gives CDR1 LNHNV, CDR2 YYDKDF (reference sequence). Trimming took off 3 bases at V and 5 bases at J, with 13 bases between the two ends. For the CDR3, the DNA is TGTGCCACCAGCAGGGGAGGCTATGGGGAGACCCAGTACTTC. This sequence encodes CATSRGGYGETQYF.

The CDR3 loop is CAIMSGGTEAFF. The DNA of the CDR3 is TGTGCCATCATGTCGGGGGGCACTGAAGCTTTCTTT. The chain joins TRBV10-3 to TRBJ1-1; TRBD1 is a possible D gene (5 bases). Germline CDR1 reads ENHRY; CDR2 reads SYGVKD. Trimming removed 7 bases at V and 4 bases at J, with 10 bases between. The CDR3 length is 12 residues.

Only a few counts were recorded for this clone. V is TRBV7-2 and J is TRBJ2-7, with 8 bases fitting TRBD2. Germline V gives CDR1 SGHTA, CDR2 FQGNSA. This CDR3 spans 16 amino acids. Losses at the gene ends were 1 base for V and 2 bases for J; bases not matched to a gene: 7. CDR3 DNA: TGTGCCAGCAGCTTAGACCAAGGACTAGCTACCTACGAGCAGTACTTC. Its translation: CASSLDQGLATYEQYF.